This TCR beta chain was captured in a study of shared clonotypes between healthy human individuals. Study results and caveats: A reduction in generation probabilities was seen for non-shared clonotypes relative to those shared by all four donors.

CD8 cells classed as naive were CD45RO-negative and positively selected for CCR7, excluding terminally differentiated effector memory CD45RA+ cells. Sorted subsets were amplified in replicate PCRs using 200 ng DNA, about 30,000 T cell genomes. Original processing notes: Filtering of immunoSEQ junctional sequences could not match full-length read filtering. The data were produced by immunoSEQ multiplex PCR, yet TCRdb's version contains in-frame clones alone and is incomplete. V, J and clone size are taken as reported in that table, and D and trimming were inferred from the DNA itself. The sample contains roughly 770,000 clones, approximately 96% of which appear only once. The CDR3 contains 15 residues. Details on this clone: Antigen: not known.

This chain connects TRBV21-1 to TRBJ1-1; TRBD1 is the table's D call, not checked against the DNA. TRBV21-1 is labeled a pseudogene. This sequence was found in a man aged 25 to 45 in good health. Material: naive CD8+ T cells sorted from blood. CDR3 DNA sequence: TGTGCCAGCAGCAAAGTACAGGGCCTGAACACTGAAGCTTTCTTT. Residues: CASSKVQGLNTEAFF.